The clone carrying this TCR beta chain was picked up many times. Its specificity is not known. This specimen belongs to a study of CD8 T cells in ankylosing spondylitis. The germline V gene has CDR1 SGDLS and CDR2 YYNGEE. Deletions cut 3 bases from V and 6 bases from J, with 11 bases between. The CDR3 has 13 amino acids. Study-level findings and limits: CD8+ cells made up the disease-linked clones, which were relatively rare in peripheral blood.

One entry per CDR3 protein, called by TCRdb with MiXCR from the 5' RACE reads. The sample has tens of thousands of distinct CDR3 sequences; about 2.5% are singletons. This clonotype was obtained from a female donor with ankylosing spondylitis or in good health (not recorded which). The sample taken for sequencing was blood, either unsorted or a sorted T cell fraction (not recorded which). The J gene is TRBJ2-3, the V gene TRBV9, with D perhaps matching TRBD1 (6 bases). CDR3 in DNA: TGTGCCAGCAGCGGCTGGGGGCGGGATACGCAGTATTTT. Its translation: CASSGWGRDTQYF. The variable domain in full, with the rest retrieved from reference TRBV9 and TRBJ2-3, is DSGVTQTPKHLITATGQRVTLRCSPRSGDLSVYWYQQSLDQGLQFLIQYYNGEERAKGNILERFSAQQFPDLHSELNLSSLELGDSALYFCASSGWGRDTQYFGPGTRLTVL.